The 13 T cell receptor beta chains below come from one sample, sequenced in a study of identifying expanded T cells in peripheral blood. TCRdb keeps only in-frame clones here, not all; method: immunoSEQ multiplex PCR. Of about 86,000 clones in the sample, 80% to 90% were seen once. The source material was blood. The source of these receptors is a person aged 18 to 69 in good health.

The V and J genes are TRBV11-3 and TRBJ2-1, with 9 bases matching TRBD2. The CDR3 extends over 15 amino acids. Unmatched junction bases numbered 10, after V lost 5 bases and J lost 8 bases. Germline V gene sequence: CDR1 SGHNT, CDR2 YENEEA. CDR3 residues: CASSGSGSQSDEQFF. CDR3 coding DNA: TGTGCCAGCAGCGGTAGCGGGAGCCAGTCGGATGAGCAGTTCTTC.

This clone is a singleton in its sample. The V call is TRBV27, the J call TRBJ2-1; D possibly corresponds to TRBD1 (5 bases). Trimming took off 2 bases at V and 7 bases at J, with 9 bases between the two ends. Germline CDR1 is MNHEY and CDR2 is SMNVEV (reference sequence). The CDR3 is made up of 13 amino acids. The CDR3 loop reads CASSLGAGNEQFF. In DNA form, the CDR3 reads TGTGCCAGCAGTTTAGGCGCAGGGAATGAGCAGTTCTTC.

This clone showed up just a few times. This chain joins TRBV7-9 and TRBJ1-3, with D perhaps TRBD1 (6 bases). This CDR3 spans 14 amino acids. Germline V gene sequence: CDR1 SEHNR, CDR2 FQNEAQ (reference sequence). Trimming shortened V by 10 bases and J by 0 bases, and 13 bases separated the two germline ends. In nucleotides, the CDR3 is TGTGCCATAGGAGGGGACAACTCTGGAAACACCATATATTTT. It codes for CAIGGDNSGNTIYF.

The chain is built from TRBV19 and TRBJ1-1; 8 bases line up with TRBD1. This CDR3 has 16 amino acids. Trimming took 9 bases from V and 2 from J; bases not matched to a gene: 14. In germline, CDR1 is LNHDA, CDR2 SQIVND (reference sequence). The CDR3 sequence: CASNPLGAGGNTEAFF. CDR3 DNA sequence: TGTGCCAGCAATCCATTGGGGGCAGGGGGCAACACTGAAGCTTTCTTT.

This sequence joins TRBV10-1 and TRBJ2-5; D uncertain. Germline assignment: CDR1 WNHNN and CDR2 SYGVQD (reference sequence). There are 14 residues in the CDR3. Trimming stripped 3 bases from V and 2 bases from J, with 10 bases between. The CDR3 is CASSDGSIQETQYF. DNA of the CDR3: TGCGCCAGCAGTGATGGCTCAATACAAGAGACCCAGTACTTC.

V is TRBV10-3 and J is TRBJ1-3, with D uncertain. V gave up 7 bases and J gave up 4 bases, with 14 bases separating them. This CDR3 spans 14 amino acids. Germline V gene data show CDR1 as ENHRY and CDR2 as SYGVKD. CDR3 amino acids: CAIKGTLQGNTIYF. As DNA, the CDR3 is TGTGCCATCAAGGGAACACTCCAAGGAAACACCATATATTTT.

The rearrangement joins TRBV29-1 to TRBJ1-5; maybe TRBD1 (5 bases). This CDR3 has 14 residues. The germline V gene encodes CDR1 SQVTM and CDR2 ANQGSEA. The germline V and J ends were trimmed by 3 bases and 5 bases, with 14 bases remaining between them. CDR3: CSVEVPGGDQPQHF. Written as DNA, the CDR3 is TGCAGCGTTGAGGTGCCTGGGGGGGATCAGCCCCAGCATTTT. The full variable domain, its missing parts supplied by reference TRBV29-1 and TRBJ1-5, is SAVISQKPSRDICQRGTSLTIQCQVDSQVTMMFWYRQQPGQSLTLIATANQGSEATYESGFVIDKFPISRPNLTFSTLTVSNMSPEDSSIYLCSVEVPGGDQPQHFGDGTRLSIL.

The CDR3 spells CASSLATNSGTDTQYF. In nucleotides, the CDR3 is TGTGCCAGCAGCTTAGCAACTAACAGTGGCACAGATACGCAGTATTTT. V and J are TRBV13 and TRBJ2-3, with unresolved D. The CDR3 totals 16 residues. Germline V lookup: CDR1 PRHDT, CDR2 FYEKMQ (reference sequence). Trimming stripped 1 base from V and 1 base from J, with 12 bases between.

The count of this clone is one. The CDR3 sequence is CASNGDGNTIYF. The DNA of the CDR3 is TGCGCCAGCAACGGTGATGGAAACACCATATATTTT. The chain carries TRBV5-1 and TRBJ1-3; no reliable D call. Trimming took 6 bases from V and 3 from J, leaving 7 bases between them. Germline CDR1 reads SGHRS; CDR2 reads YFSETQ. CDR3 size: 12 residues.

The chain is built from TRBV7-2 and TRBJ2-5; 9 bases align to TRBD2. Germline V gives CDR1 SGHTA, CDR2 FQGNSA. The CDR3 spans 16 residues. V shed 5 bases and J 0 bases; nucleotides not matched to a gene: 7. The CDR3 protein is CASSPRLADNQETQYF. DNA for the CDR3: TGTGCCAGCAGCCCAAGACTAGCGGACAACCAAGAGACCCAGTACTTC. The whole variable domain, filled in from reference TRBV7-2 and TRBJ2-5, reads GAGVSQSPSNKVTEKGKDVELRCDPISGHTALYWYRQSLGQGLEFLIYFQGNSAPDKSGLPSDRFSAERTGGSVSTLTIQRTQQEDSAVYLCASSPRLADNQETQYFGPGTRLLVL.

The rearrangement links TRBV4-3 to TRBJ1-2; D is uncertain. The CDR3 has 15 amino acids. V lost 2 bases to trimming and J lost 4 bases, with 14 bases between them. Germline V gene lookup returns CDR1 LGHNA and CDR2 YSLEER. CDR3 residues: CASSQRAGVGYGYTF. In nucleotides, the CDR3 is TGCGCCAGCAGCCAACGGGCTGGAGTTGGCTATGGCTACACCTTC.

J is TRBJ2-7 and V is TRBV19; no clear D gene. In germline, CDR1 is LNHDA, CDR2 SQIVND (reference sequence). V was shortened by 5 bases and J by 3 bases, with 11 bases between the two germline ends. This CDR3 has 13 residues. The CDR3 DNA is TGTGCCAGTAGTCCTGGGATTCACTACGAGCAGTACTTC. Translation gives CASSPGIHYEQYF.

In its sample, this clone was seen a few times. The rearrangement joins TRBV19 to TRBJ1-5, with a tentative D call TRBD1 (5 bases). The CDR3 loop spans 13 amino acids. CDR1 LNHDA and CDR2 SQIVND come from the germline V gene (reference sequence). V lost 11 bases and J lost 5, with 16 bases in between. CDR3 sequence reads: CAASGTRDQPQHF. CDR3 DNA sequence: TGTGCCGCCTCCGGGACTAGGGATCAGCCCCAGCATTTT. Full variable domain (remainder filled in from reference TRBV19 and TRBJ1-5): DGGITQSPKYLFRKEGQNVTLSCEQNLNHDAMYWYRQDPGQGLRLIYYSQIVNDFQKGDIAEGYSVSREKKESFPLTVTSAQKNPTAFYLCAASGTRDQPQHFGDGTRLSIL.